One and the same sample provided the 16 T cell receptor beta chains below, sequenced in a study of T cell responses to AZD1222 COVID-19 vaccine (dated by TCRdb to about 2021). The protocol used for the library was the immunoSEQ multiplex PCR assay. Sourced from immuneACCESS, this table was stored by TCRdb with only in-frame sequences that have V and J called. A share of the clones is absent; for the studies checked, an unresolved V gene accounts for under half, and the remainder has no known explanation. The sample contains approximately 70,000 clones, 65% to 90% of them found a single time. Around 5.4% of the sample is taken by the ten largest. Interpreted using the paper, the time point label stands for: baseline before first vaccination. The sample here was peripheral blood, taken on day 0 of AZD1222 vaccination. The source is an adult in good health.

The chain combines TRBV7-2 with TRBJ1-6; the D is unclear. Germline CDR1 SGHTA, CDR2 FQGNSA. CDR3 length: 13 amino acids. Trimming took 1 base from V and 7 from J, leaving 5 bases between them. CDR3 loop: CASSLDGNSPLHF. CDR3 nucleotide sequence: TGTGCCAGCAGCTTAGACGGAAATTCACCCCTCCACTTT.

The CDR3 is CASSSQGSYGYTF. For the CDR3, the DNA is TGTGCCAGCAGTTCTCAGGGGAGCTATGGCTACACCTTC. The chain couples TRBV12-3 or TRBV12-4 to TRBJ1-2, with D perhaps TRBD1 (6 bases). The CDR3 extends over 13 amino acids. V was pared by 4 bases and J by 4 bases, with 10 bases between.

This clone came up a few times. The J gene is TRBJ1-6, the V gene TRBV28, with 7 nucleotides matching TRBD1. Germline assignment: CDR1 MDHEN and CDR2 SYDVKM. CDR3 length equals 18 residues. Trimming at V came to 6 bases and at J to 8 bases, leaving 19 bases not matched to a gene. The CDR3 loop is CASRPHLNRDRSHSPLHF. CDR3 DNA: TGTGCCAGCAGACCCCACCTCAACCGGGACAGAAGTCATTCACCCCTCCACTTT.

The chain uses TRBV7-9 and TRBJ1-3; TRBD1 matches 8 bases. The germline V gene has CDR1 SEHNR and CDR2 FQNEAQ (reference sequence). The ends lost 5 bases at V and 1 base at J; junction bases unmatched: 1. The CDR3 has 14 amino acids. Here the CDR3 DNA reads TGTGCCAGCAGCCGACAGGGGTCTGGAAACACCATATATTTT. Translation: CASSRQGSGNTIYF.

The chain links TRBV7-9 to TRBJ2-1; D gene uncertain. Trimming removed 4 bases at V and 0 bases at J, with 16 bases between. This CDR3 comprises 17 residues. Germline V gene data show CDR1 as SEHNR and CDR2 as FQNEAQ (reference sequence). In nucleotides, the CDR3 is TGTGCCAGCAGCTCCCTGACAAGTTTCAACTCCTACAATGAGCAGTTCTTC. It specifies CASSSLTSFNSYNEQFF.

The chain carries TRBV4-1 and TRBJ1-5; D gene uncertain. The V end lost 0 bases, the J end lost 0 bases, and 6 bases lay between the germline ends. CDR1 is MGHRA and CDR2 is YSYEKL in the germline V gene. The CDR3 totals 15 residues. CDR3 nucleotides: TGCGCCAGCAGCCAAGATCTTGTTAGCAATCAGCCCCAGCATTTT. Translating gives CASSQDLVSNQPQHF.

The chain recombines TRBV19 with TRBJ1-4, with D unresolved. CDR3 size: 15 residues. V lost 2 bases and J 2 bases, leaving 9 bases between the germline ends. Germline assignment: CDR1 LNHDA and CDR2 SQIVND (reference sequence). The CDR3 DNA reads TGTGCCAGTAGTATATCCTCGGGGACTAATGAAAAACTGTTTTTT. It codes for CASSISSGTNEKLFF.

The V and J genes are TRBV27 and TRBJ2-7; tentatively, D is TRBD1 (6 bases). Per the germline V gene, CDR1 is MNHEY and CDR2 is SMNVEV (reference sequence). This CDR3 has 14 amino acids. V was pared by 3 bases and J by 3 bases, with 12 bases between. DNA for the CDR3: TGTGCCAGCAGTTTTCGACAGGTGGGCTACGAGCAGTACTTC. It codes for CASSFRQVGYEQYF.

CDR3 sequence (DNA): TGTGCCAGCAGCCCTAGTATAAACACTGAAGCTTTCTTT. This sequence encodes CASSPSINTEAFF. The rearrangement joins TRBV5-6 to TRBJ1-1; D unresolved. Trimming shortened V by 4 bases and J by 2 bases, and 9 bases separated the two germline ends. Germline V gene sequence: CDR1 SGHDT, CDR2 YYEEEE. The CDR3 has 13 residues.

The chain recombines TRBV5-1 with TRBJ2-2; tentatively, D is TRBD1 or TRBD2 (5 bases each). The V end was cut by 7 bases, the J end by 5 bases, with 15 bases between. The CDR3 consists of 14 residues. Germline V gene data show CDR1 as SGHRS and CDR2 as YFSETQ. CDR3 DNA: TGCGCCAGCGCACGGGACGGAGAGACCGGGGAGCTGTTTTTT. Translating it yields CASARDGETGELFF.

This clone was picked up a small number of times. J is TRBJ1-4 and V is TRBV13, with a tentative D call TRBD1 (6 bases). Germline V gene data show CDR1 as PRHDT and CDR2 as FYEKMQ (reference sequence). V lost 2 bases and J lost 4, with 8 bases in between. The CDR3 is 14 residues long. The CDR3 coding sequence is TGTGCCAGCAGCTTACGACAGGATAATGAAAAACTGTTTTTT. Amino acids: CASSLRQDNEKLFF.

The chain carries TRBV7-9 and TRBJ1-4; 10 bases map to TRBD1. Germline lookup yields CDR1 SEHNR and CDR2 FQNEAQ (reference sequence). This CDR3 comprises 15 residues. The trim removed 6 bases at V and 6 bases at J, leaving 7 bases unmatched. The CDR3 sequence: CASRGTGTGDEKLFF. CDR3 in DNA: TGTGCCAGCAGAGGGACCGGGACAGGGGATGAAAAACTGTTTTTT.

The rearrangement links TRBV4-2 to TRBJ2-7; 11 nucleotides align to TRBD2. J lost 5 bases, V lost 0 bases, and 9 bases had no gene match. The CDR3 totals 17 residues. Germline V gene sequence: CDR1 LGHNA, CDR2 YNFKEQ. Here the CDR3 reads CASSQEGLAGGPHEQYF. The CDR3 nucleotides are TGTGCCAGCAGCCAAGAAGGCCTAGCGGGGGGTCCCCACGAGCAGTACTTC.

This chain links TRBV4-1 with TRBJ2-6; D is unresolved. The V end was cut by 4 bases, the J end by 2 bases, with 12 bases between. Germline V gene lookup returns CDR1 MGHRA and CDR2 YSYEKL. This CDR3 has 16 amino acids. The CDR3 DNA follows: TGCGCCAGCAGCCCAAGTATCTCAGCTGGGGCCAACGTCCTGACTTTC. Protein: CASSPSISAGANVLTF.

V gene TRBV12-5 combines with J gene TRBJ2-3; TRBD2 matches at 9 bases. The CDR3 is made up of 16 amino acids. V trimming: 10 bases; J trimming: 0 bases; junction bases outside the gene matches: 11. Germline-derived CDR1 and CDR2 are LGHNT and FRNRAP. CDR3 bases: TGTGCTACCCTCGTTAGCGGGGGCCTTAGCACAGATACGCAGTATTTT. It yields the protein CATLVSGGLSTDTQYF.

The rearrangement joins TRBV6-5 to TRBJ2-7; TRBD1 aligns across 7 bases. V lost 4 bases, J lost 3 bases, and 3 bases stayed unmatched. Germline V gene sequence: CDR1 MNHEY, CDR2 SVGAGI. This CDR3 contains 13 residues. This CDR3 reads CASSSDRRYEQYF. For the CDR3, the DNA is TGTGCCAGCAGTTCGGACAGGCGCTACGAGCAGTACTTC.